One and the same sample provided the 29 T cell receptor beta chains below, sequenced in a study of Graves' ophthalmopathy and Graves' hyperthyroidism. TCR beta CDR3 amplification used RNA transcripts. The first-round RT-PCR employed HTBI primers together with the Qiagen OneStep RT-PCR kit. A multiplex PCR was then performed as the second round. From the multiplex PCR reads, TCRdb called clonotypes with MiXCR, one entry per CDR3 protein. This repertoire shows over a million distinct CDR3 sequences, 36% found once; its top ten account for around 10%. Sequencing was done on a sample of peripheral blood or thyroid tissue (not recorded which). These receptors were taken from an adult man with Graves' hyperthyroidism.

This clonotype was detected once. The conserved final phenylalanine or tryptophan is absent from the CDR3, which likely points to a read error. The DNA is omitted, as the CDR3 cannot be located on it reliably, and the CDR3 follows TCRdb's listing. The chain couples TRBV5-1 to TRBJ1-5. The CDR3 is 8 residues long, ends included. CDR1 and CDR2 (germline): SGHRS, YFSETQ. The CDR3 reads CASSLVSQ.

Remarks on this clonotype: Because the CDR3's place on the DNA is in doubt, the DNA is left out and the CDR3 is given as listed by TCRdb. The V and J genes are TRBV7-2 and TRBJ2-5; no check of the table's D call, TRBD1, against the DNA was made. The CDR3 is 22 residues long, counting both termini. Germline V gene sequence: CDR1 SGHTA, CDR2 FQGNSA. The CDR3 spells CASTDVGGVHQPQHFGDGTQYF.

The chain has TRBV2 and TRBJ2-7; 7 nucleotides agree with TRBD1. The V gene's germline CDR1 is SNHLY and CDR2 FYNNEI. With 6 bases clipped from V and 3 bases from J, the junction kept 8 bases outside the gene matches. The CDR3 is made up of 14 amino acids. The CDR3 DNA reads TGTGCCAGCAGAAGACAGGGTGGGGTCTACGAGCAGTACTTC. Translating gives CASRRQGGVYEQYF.

This clonotype occurred many times. The rearrangement uses TRBV7-9 and TRBJ1-2, with unresolved D. CDR3 length: 14 amino acids. Germline lookup yields CDR1 SEHNR and CDR2 FQNEAQ (reference sequence). Trimming left V 3 bases short and J 0 bases short, with 8 bases between. This chain's CDR3 is CASSLDGANYGYTF. In DNA form, the CDR3 reads TGTGCCAGCAGCTTGGACGGAGCTAACTATGGCTACACCTTC.

This clonotype was counted between two and nine times. The chain carries TRBV7-2 and TRBJ2-2; no clear D. Trimming shortened V by 1 base and J by 2 bases, and 14 bases separated the two germline ends. This CDR3 comprises 17 residues. Germline CDR1 SGHTA, CDR2 FQGNSA. CDR3 sequence (DNA): TGTGCCAGCAGCTTAGATAGTGGCAGAGGCAACACCGGGGAGCTGTTTTTT. Residues: CASSLDSGRGNTGELFF.

The genes are TRBV9 and TRBJ2-2; 7 bases agree with TRBD1. The CDR3 is made up of 15 amino acids. Germline trimming cut 2 bases from V and 2 bases from J; bases unmatched to any gene: 3. CDR1 and CDR2 (germline): SGDLS, YYNGEE. CDR3 region: CASSVWDRNTGELFF. CDR3 DNA: TGTGCCAGCAGCGTGTGGGACAGAAACACCGGGGAGCTGTTTTTT.

With regard to this clonotype: A much larger clone lies one base from this, so it may be a read error. The V call is TRBV7-9, the J call TRBJ1-1, with 7 bases identical to TRBD1. The CDR3 has 13 residues. The ends lost 4 bases at V and 12 bases at J; junction bases unmatched: 11. From germline, CDR1 is SEHNR and CDR2 FQNEAQ (reference sequence). The CDR3, as DNA: TGTGCCAGCAGCTACGGACAGGCTAATCTACCTTTCTTT. Protein: CASSYGQANLPFF.

The genes are TRBV7-9 and TRBJ2-5; tentatively, D is TRBD1 or TRBD2 (5 bases each). This CDR3 has 13 amino acids. Germline V lookup: CDR1 SEHNR, CDR2 FQNEAQ (reference sequence). The germline V and J ends were trimmed by 8 bases and 0 bases, with 10 bases remaining between them. The CDR3 spells CASCWGYQETQYF. CDR3 in DNA: TGTGCCAGCTGCTGGGGGTACCAAGAGACCCAGTACTTC.

The rearrangement uses TRBV20-1 and TRBJ2-6, with 12 bases matching TRBD2. Germline V gene sequence: CDR1 DFQATT, CDR2 SNEGSKA (reference sequence). Unmatched junction bases numbered 6, after V lost 3 bases and J lost 3 bases. The CDR3 runs 17 residues. As DNA, the CDR3 is TGCAGTGCTAGTCGGTCTAGCGGGGGGGGTGGGGCCAACGTCCTGACTTTC. This sequence encodes CSASRSSGGGGANVLTF.

This clonotype appeared many times. The chain recombines TRBV15 with TRBJ1-2; 9 bases agree with TRBD1. The CDR3 is 14 residues long. The V gene end was trimmed by 5 bases and the J gene end by 7 bases; junction bases not matched to a gene: 8. CDR1 is LNHNV and CDR2 is YYDKDF in the germline V gene (reference sequence). The CDR3 DNA reads as TGTGCCACCAGCGGCGGGACAGGGCTTCTTGGCTACACCTTC. Protein: CATSGGTGLLGYTF.

In the case of this clonotype: This may arise from a read error, as a much more abundant clone is one base away. The chain couples TRBV29-1 to TRBJ2-7, with a tentative D call TRBD2 (5 bases). Trimming left V 4 bases short and J 6 bases short, with 16 bases between. The CDR3 extends over 13 amino acids. Germline V gene lookup returns CDR1 SQVTM and CDR2 ANQGSEA. The CDR3 nucleotides read TGCAGCGTTGCGTACGGGGTTTTGGGCGAGCAGTACTTC. Amino acids: CSVAYGVLGEQYF.

This clonotype was seen many times. The chain combines TRBV6-2 or TRBV6-3 with TRBJ1-2; no clear D gene. The V end was cut by 6 bases, the J end by 8 bases, with 13 bases between. Germline values: CDR1 MNHEY, CDR2 SVGEGT. The CDR3 totals 12 residues. This CDR3 is CASRTAVRGYTF. Written as DNA, the CDR3 is TGTGCCAGCAGGACGGCTGTAAGGGGCTACACCTTC.

V is TRBV7-6 and J is TRBJ2-7; TRBD2 matches 15 bases. The junction had 3 bases not matched to a gene; V was cut back by 0 bases and J by 6 bases. Germline CDR1 and CDR2: SGHVS and FNYEAQ. CDR3 length: 16 residues. The CDR3 DNA sequence: TGTGCCAGCAGCTTAGCTCCGGGACTAGCGGGAGGCGAGCAGTACTTC. Encoded protein: CASSLAPGLAGGEQYF.

Many counts were recorded for this clonotype. The V gene is TRBV29-1, the J gene TRBJ2-7; 11 bases are shared with TRBD2. The CDR3 extends over 14 amino acids. V lost 4 bases, J lost 6 bases, and 8 bases stayed unmatched. Germline-derived CDR1 and CDR2 are SQVTM and ANQGSEA. Here the CDR3 reads CSVASSGRRGEQYF. In DNA, the CDR3 is TGCAGCGTTGCCTCTAGCGGGAGGCGTGGCGAGCAGTACTTC.

This clonotype was seen only once. The rearrangement uses TRBV5-6 and TRBJ2-7, with unresolved D. Germline V gene sequence: CDR1 SGHDT, CDR2 YYEEEE. The CDR3 is 15 amino acids. The V gene lost 4 bases and the J gene lost 4 bases, with 18 bases spanning the gap. The CDR3 DNA is TGTGCCAGCAGCCCCCCTCTCCGGAGCATATACGAGCAGTACTTC. This sequence encodes CASSPPLRSIYEQYF.

The sample holds a few counts of this clonotype. This clone may be a read error of a much larger clone one base away. The chain links TRBV9 to TRBJ1-1; D possibly corresponds to TRBD1 (6 bases). Germline CDR1 reads SGDLS; CDR2 reads YYNGEE. The CDR3 extends over 15 amino acids. V shed 4 bases and J shed 2 bases, with 15 bases lying between them. This CDR3 reads CASSKGGGGNTEAFF. CDR3 bases: TGTGCCAGCAGCAAGGGGGGAGGGGGAAACACTGAAGCTTTCTTT.

At least ten counts were recorded for this clonotype. V is TRBV4-3 and J is TRBJ1-5; D unresolved. Germline CDR1 reads LGHNA; CDR2 reads YSLEER. V gave up 0 bases and J gave up 7 bases, with 13 bases separating them. The CDR3 covers 15 residues. The CDR3 is CASSQDGGGNQPQHF. The CDR3 DNA reads TGCGCCAGCAGCCAAGACGGAGGAGGGAACCAGCCCCAGCATTTT.

The rearrangement links TRBV2 to TRBJ1-6, with TRBD1 as a possible D gene (6 bases). V dropped 8 bases and J dropped 7 bases, with 12 bases sitting between them. CDR1 and CDR2 from the germline V gene are SNHLY and FYNNEI. CDR3 length: 13 amino acids. The CDR3 protein is CASQGQRNSPLHF. The CDR3 coding sequence is TGTGCCAGCCAAGGACAGCGGAATTCACCCCTCCACTTT.

In its sample, this clonotype was seen a few times. The J gene is TRBJ2-7, the V gene TRBV6-5; the D is unclear. CDR3 length: 15 amino acids. Germline CDR1 is MNHEY and CDR2 is SVGAGI. The ends were cut back, 0 bases at V and 3 bases at J, with 12 bases in the middle. The CDR3 DNA follows: TGTGCCAGCAGTTACTCAGTAGACTTCATCTACGAGCAGTACTTC. Translated: CASSYSVDFIYEQYF.

The chain is built from TRBV6-4 and TRBJ2-5; D uncertain. This CDR3 is 14 amino acids long. V was trimmed by 2 bases and J by 2 bases, leaving 9 bases between them. Germline CDR1 MRHNA, CDR2 SNTAGT. CDR3: CASSDGAPQETQYF. The CDR3 DNA is TGTGCCAGCAGTGACGGCGCCCCGCAAGAGACCCAGTACTTC.

This clonotype was seen only a few times. V is TRBV19 and J is TRBJ2-7; D may be TRBD2 (6 bases). Germline CDR1 LNHDA, CDR2 SQIVND (reference sequence). V lost 2 bases and J 2 bases, leaving 13 bases between the germline ends. The CDR3 sequence is 15 residues long. In nucleotides, the CDR3 is TGTGCCAGTAGTATACTCCTAGCGAGGACCTACGAGCAGTACTTC. Encoded protein: CASSILLARTYEQYF.

The chain is built from TRBV29-1 and TRBJ2-5, with D unresolved. Germline V gene lookup returns CDR1 SQVTM and CDR2 ANQGSEA. V lost 4 bases to trimming and J lost 5 bases, with 14 bases between them. The CDR3 has 13 residues. CDR3 protein: CSVVTDMLETQYF. In DNA form, the CDR3 reads TGCAGCGTTGTAACTGATATGCTGGAGACCCAGTACTTC.

The V call is TRBV10-3, the J call TRBJ2-3; maybe TRBD2 (5 bases). V dropped 6 bases and J dropped 2 bases, with 12 bases sitting between them. The CDR3 is made up of 14 amino acids. Germline CDR1 and CDR2: ENHRY and SYGVKD. Written as DNA, the CDR3 is TGTGCCATCAGAACGGAGGTTTCCACAGATACGCAGTATTTT. Its translation is CAIRTEVSTDTQYF.

The chain uses TRBV28 and TRBJ1-2, with D maybe TRBD1 (5 bases). Per germline, CDR1 MDHEN and CDR2 SYDVKM. The CDR3 length is 12 residues. Trimming removed 7 bases from V and 8 bases from J, with 14 bases in between. Written as DNA, the CDR3 is TGTGCCAGCAAAAAAGGGACCGTGGGCTACACCTTC. Protein: CASKKGTVGYTF.

This clonotype was seen at least ten times. The V call is TRBV7-8, the J call TRBJ2-7; the D call may be TRBD1 or TRBD2 (7 bases each). Trimming cost V 3 bases and J 3 bases, with 18 bases left between them. CDR1 and CDR2 (germline): SGHVS, FQNEAQ. This CDR3 is built from 16 residues. For the CDR3, the DNA is TGTGCCAGCAGCTTTCCAGACAGGGAGGGAGGCTACGAGCAGTACTTC. Protein sequence: CASSFPDREGGYEQYF.

The chain combines TRBV12-3 or TRBV12-4 with TRBJ1-1; D call uncertain. This CDR3 region has 13 residues. V lost 8 bases and J 0 bases, leaving 10 bases between the germline ends. CDR3 nucleotide sequence: TGTGCCAGCGGACGACACCTGAACACTGAAGCTTTCTTT. Translation gives CASGRHLNTEAFF.

A word on this clonotype: The junction departs from germline at one end; a sequencing error may be responsible. The V call is TRBV2, the J call TRBJ2-7; D not certain. Germline loops: CDR1 SNHLY, CDR2 FYNNEI. The CDR3 runs 12 residues. This CDR3 is CASRGFSHEQYF. CDR3 DNA sequence: TGTGCCAGCAGGGGGTTCTCCCACGAGCAGTACTTC.

In its sample, this clonotype was seen many times. V and J are TRBV20-1 and TRBJ1-2; D unclear. Trimming cost V 2 bases and J 4 bases, with 11 bases left between them. The CDR3 loop spans 13 amino acids. Germline V gene lookup returns CDR1 DFQATT and CDR2 SNEGSKA (reference sequence). The CDR3 region is CSARSSSIYGYTF. The CDR3, as DNA: TGCAGTGCTAGATCGAGCTCGATCTATGGCTACACCTTC.

There are many counts of this clonotype. This chain's CDR3 is CASSRGTVETQYF. In nucleotides, the CDR3 is TGTGCCAGCAGCCGAGGGACAGTAGAGACCCAGTACTTC. This chain joins TRBV7-8 and TRBJ2-5; 7 bases agree with TRBD1. Germline-derived CDR1 and CDR2 are SGHVS and FQNEAQ. J was trimmed by 4 bases and V by 5 bases; bases with no gene match: 4. The CDR3 has 13 residues.